This T cell receptor (beta chain) was recorded in a study of blood T cell repertoires in COVID-19. For the study at large: Sample material is recorded as cDNA or gDNA derived from T cells, B-cell-depleted T cells, or PBMCs.

Adults between about 18 and 89 years of age took part from under 25 US areas. Clinical histories supplied by participants themselves formed the basis of cohort assignment. There are 15 residues in the CDR3. Germline V CDR1 and CDR2: SGHVS, FNYEAQ. V was clipped by 2 bases and J by 5 bases; unmatched bases: 5. Per the authors' pipeline: For nucleated cells, counts were estimated from reference gene primer amplification. Profiled with immunoSEQ multiplex PCR; TCRdb holds only in-frame clones, not every one. V and J calls and clone size are copied from that table; D and trimming were computed from the DNA. The sample lists around 300,000 clones, around 87% occurring once.

This receptor was obtained from a woman aged 18-35 years with acute COVID-19. The rearrangement uses TRBV7-6 and TRBJ2-3; 9 bases are shared with TRBD2. Source material: PBMCs or T cells enriched from blood (not recorded which). The CDR3 bases are TGTGCCAGCAGCTTACTGGCTAGCGGGAAAGATACGCAGTATTTT. Amino acids: CASSLLASGKDTQYF.